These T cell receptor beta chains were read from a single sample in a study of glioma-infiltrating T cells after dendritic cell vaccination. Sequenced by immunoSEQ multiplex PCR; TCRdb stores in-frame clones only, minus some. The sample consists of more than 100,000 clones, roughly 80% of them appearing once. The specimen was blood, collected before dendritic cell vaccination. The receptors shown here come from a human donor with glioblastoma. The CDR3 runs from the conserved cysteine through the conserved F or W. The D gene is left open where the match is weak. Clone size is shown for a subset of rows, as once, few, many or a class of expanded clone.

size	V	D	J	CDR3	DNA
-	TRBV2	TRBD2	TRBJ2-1	CASSKASGEGNEQFF	TGTGCCAGCAGTAAGGCCAGCGGGGAGGGCAATGAGCAGTTCTTC
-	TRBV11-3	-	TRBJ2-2	CASSSVDTNTGELFF	TGTGCCAGCAGCTCAGTGGACACGAACACCGGGGAGCTGTTTTTT
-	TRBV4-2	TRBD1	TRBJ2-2	CASSQEPGQGAQNTGELFF	TGTGCCAGCAGCCAGGAACCGGGACAGGGGGCCCAGAACACCGGGGAGCTGTTTTTT
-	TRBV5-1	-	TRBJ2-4	CASSLGPGGRENIQYF	TGCGCCAGCAGCTTGGGGCCCGGGGGGCGCGAAAACATTCAGTACTTC
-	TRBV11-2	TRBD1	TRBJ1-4	CASSSTGQGKKLFF	TGTGCCAGCAGCTCAACGGGACAGGGAAAAAAACTGTTTTTT
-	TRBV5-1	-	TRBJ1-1	CASSFTGFTEAFF	TGCGCCAGCAGCTTTACAGGGTTCACTGAAGCTTTCTTT
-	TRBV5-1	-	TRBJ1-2	CASSLAQDDYGYTF	TGCGCCAGCAGCTTGGCGCAGGATGATTATGGCTACACCTTC
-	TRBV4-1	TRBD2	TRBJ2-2	CASSPLAGGGSGELFF	TGCGCCAGCAGCCCCCTTGCGGGGGGAGGTTCCGGGGAGCTGTTTTTT
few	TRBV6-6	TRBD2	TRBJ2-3	CASSSTSGGADTQYF	TGTGCCAGCAGCTCGACTAGCGGAGGCGCAGATACGCAGTATTTT
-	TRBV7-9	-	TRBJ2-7	CASSSGQMYEQYF	TGTGCCAGCAGCTCCGGACAGATGTACGAGCAGTACTTC